This T cell receptor beta chain was sequenced in a study of identical twins. There are 12 residues in the CDR3. Germline V gene sequence: CDR1 SNHLY, CDR2 FYNNEI. The V end was cut by 6 bases, the J end by 8 bases, with 13 bases between. TCRdb used MiXCR to reprocess the 5' RACE reads, holding one entry per CDR3 protein. The sample consists of about 550,000 distinct CDR3 sequences, under 25% of them appearing once. These same data were also listed under a study on yellow fever vaccine responses in identical twins.

Sequenced: CD4+ T cells sorted from blood. The genes are TRBV2 and TRBJ1-1, with unresolved D. This TCR came from a young woman in good health. The CDR3 nucleotides are TGTGCCAGCAGCCCCGGTGGGGAAGAAGCTTTCTTT. Its translation is CASSPGGEEAFF. Filled out from reference TRBV2 and TRBJ1-1, the complete variable domain reads EPEVTQTPSHQVTQMGQEVILRCVPISNHLYFYWYRQILGQKVEFLVSFYNNEISEKSEIFDDQFSVERPDGSNFTLKIRSTKLEDSAMYFCASSPGGEEAFFGQGTRLTVV.